This TCR beta chain was observed in a study of CD8 T cells in Susac syndrome. Sequencing of TCR beta covered CD8+ and CD4+ T cells obtained from blood. RNA was extracted with the RNeasy kit, and a quantity of about 0.45 to 1 ug was reverse transcribed using random hexamers. Each CDR3 protein gets one entry after TCRdb re-called the immunoSEQ multiplex PCR reads with MiXCR. The data hold about 140,000 distinct CDR3 sequences, with 95% observed a single time. V was trimmed by 1 base and J by 0 bases, leaving 17 bases between them. The V gene's germline CDR1 is GTSNPN and CDR2 SVGIG (reference sequence). The length of the CDR3 is 17 residues.

Specimen: CD4+ T cells from PBMCs. The rearrangement links TRBV30 to TRBJ2-3; D possibly corresponds to TRBD2 (5 bases). The clonotype was recovered from a human donor with multiple sclerosis. CDR3 nucleotide sequence: TGTGCCTGGAGTGGAATTGGACTTCCTACTAGCACAGATACGCAGTATTTT. Translated, it gives CAWSGIGLPTSTDTQYF.